These T cell receptor beta chains were read from a single sample in a study of T cells of healthy individuals. Each CDR3 protein is one row after TCRdb ran MiXCR on the 5' RACE reads. The data contain around 90,000 distinct CDR3 sequences, around 5.1% of them seen just once; the ten biggest clones take up around 6.9%. These receptors were collected from a female donor in good health. The CDR3 runs from the conserved cysteine through the conserved F or W. The D gene is left open where the match is weak. Clone size appears in some rows only: once, few, many, or a class for an expanded clone.

.	.	TRBJ1-6	TRBV27	CASSPSPTSSYNSPLHF	TGTGCCAGCAGTCCCTCGCCGACTAGCTCCTATAATTCACCCCTCCACTTT
many	.	TRBJ2-5	TRBV6-5	CASSYSTLGETQYF	TGTGCCAGCAGTTACTCGACGCTGGGAGAGACCCAGTACTTC
many	TRBD2	TRBJ2-7	TRBV5-1	CASSPDPGLAAEQYF	TGCGCCAGCAGCCCAGACCCGGGACTAGCTGCCGAGCAGTACTTC
many	.	TRBJ2-3	TRBV9	CASSSPTDTQYF	TGTGCCAGCAGCTCCCCCACAGATACGCAGTATTTT
many	.	TRBJ2-3	TRBV6-2/TRBV6-3	CASSPTMAPGTDTQYF	TGTGCCAGCAGCCCTACCATGGCCCCGGGGACAGATACGCAGTATTTT
many	TRBD2	TRBJ2-1	TRBV29-1	CSVPRAGREGFDEQFF	TGCAGCGTCCCTAGAGCAGGGCGGGAGGGGTTCGATGAGCAGTTCTTC
few	.	TRBJ1-5	TRBV10-3	CAISDIGTSNQPQNF	TGTGCCATCAGTGATATCGGGACTAGCAATCAGCCCCAGAATTTT
few	.	TRBJ2-1	TRBV7-8	CASSLAPRTVLSEQFF	TGTGCCAGCAGCTTAGCCCCAAGGACAGTCTTGTCTGAGCAGTTCTTC
once	.	TRBJ2-7	TRBV5-4	CASSPQEEPYEQYF	TGTGCCAGCAGTCCCCAGGAGGAACCCTACGAGCAGTACTTC
many	TRBD2	TRBJ2-1	TRBV3-1	CASSQAPYFLAGAGNEQFF	TGTGCCAGCAGCCAGGCGCCCTATTTTCTAGCGGGAGCGGGTAATGAGCAGTTCTTC